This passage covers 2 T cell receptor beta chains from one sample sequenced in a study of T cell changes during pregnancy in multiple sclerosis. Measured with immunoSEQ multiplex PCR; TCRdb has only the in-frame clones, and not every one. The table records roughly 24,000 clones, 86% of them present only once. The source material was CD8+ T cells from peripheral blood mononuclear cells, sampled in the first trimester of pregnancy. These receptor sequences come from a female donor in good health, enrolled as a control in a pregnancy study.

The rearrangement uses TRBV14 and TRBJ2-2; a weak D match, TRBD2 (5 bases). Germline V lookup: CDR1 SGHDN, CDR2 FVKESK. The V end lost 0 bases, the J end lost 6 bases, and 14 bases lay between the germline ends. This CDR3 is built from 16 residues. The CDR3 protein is CASSQDPHGLAGELFF. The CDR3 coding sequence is TGTGCCAGCAGCCAAGATCCCCACGGACTCGCCGGGGAGCTGTTTTTT.

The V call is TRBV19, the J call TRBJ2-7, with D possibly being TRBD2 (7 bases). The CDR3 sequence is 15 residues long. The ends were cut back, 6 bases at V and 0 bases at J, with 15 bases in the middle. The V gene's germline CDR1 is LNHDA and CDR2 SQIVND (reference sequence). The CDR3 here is CASSPGRGASYEQYF. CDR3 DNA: TGTGCCAGTAGCCCTGGTCGGGGGGCCTCCTACGAGCAGTACTTC.